These 10 T cell receptor beta chains share one sample of origin, sequenced in a study of CD8 T cells in Susac syndrome. RNA, at about 0.45 to 1 ug, was reverse transcribed with random hexamers. TCRdb processed the immunoSEQ multiplex PCR reads anew with MiXCR; each CDR3 protein has one entry. The table records 170,000 or so distinct CDR3 sequences, about 95% of them present only once. Material: CD8+ T cells from PBMCs. Every receptor here comes from a human donor with multiple sclerosis.

The CDR3 coding sequence is TGTGCCAGCAGCCCGCGACAGGGTACGGCCAATCAGCCCCAGCATTTT. It codes for CASSPRQGTANQPQHF. The chain recombines TRBV3-1 with TRBJ1-5, with 7 bases matching TRBD1. This CDR3 has 16 amino acids. Germline CDR1 reads LGHDT; CDR2 reads YNNKEL (reference sequence). The junction had 9 bases not matched to a gene; V was cut back by 4 bases and J by 3 bases.

The V gene is TRBV7-9, the J gene TRBJ2-7; possible D gene TRBD1, 6 bases. Germline V gene sequence: CDR1 SEHNR, CDR2 FQNEAQ (reference sequence). The V and J ends lost 5 bases and 1 base respectively, with 12 bases between them. There are 14 residues in the CDR3. CDR3 coding DNA: TGTGCCAGCAGCCCAAGGGACAAATCCTACGAGCAGTACTTC. Protein sequence: CASSPRDKSYEQYF. Together with reference TRBV7-9 and TRBJ2-7, the CDR3 gives the full variable domain: DTGVSQNPRHKITKRGQNVTFRCDPISEHNRLYWYRQTLGQGPEFLTYFQNEAQLEKSRLLSDRFSAERPKGSFSTLEIQRTEQGDSAMYLCASSPRDKSYEQYFGPGTRLTVT.

This rearrangement joins TRBV19 to TRBJ2-1, with TRBD1 matching 9 bases. The CDR3 loop spans 14 amino acids. In germline, CDR1 is LNHDA, CDR2 SQIVND (reference sequence). J lost 9 bases, V lost 4 bases, and 7 bases had no gene match. CDR3 coding DNA: TGTGCCAGTAGTACGGGACAGGGTTACGGTGAGCAGTTCTTC. This translates into CASSTGQGYGEQFF.

The genes are TRBV5-1 and TRBJ2-7; 9 positions match TRBD2. From germline, CDR1 is SGHRS and CDR2 YFSETQ. After removal of 1 base from V and 5 bases from J, the junction contained 4 bases not matched to a gene. The CDR3 has 14 amino acids. CDR3 loop: CASSLHEREDEQYF. The CDR3 coding sequence is TGCGCCAGCAGCTTGCACGAGCGGGAGGACGAGCAGTACTTC.

The rearrangement joins TRBV29-1 to TRBJ1-1, with 7 positions matching TRBD1. The CDR3 length is 17 residues. Germline V gene lookup returns CDR1 SQVTM and CDR2 ANQGSEA. The trim removed 0 bases at V and 3 bases at J, leaving 13 bases unmatched. The CDR3 protein is CSVEDWDGTEKYTEAFF. Written as DNA, the CDR3 is TGCAGCGTTGAAGATTGGGATGGGACAGAGAAGTACACTGAAGCTTTCTTT.

The gene calls are TRBV5-5 and TRBJ1-2; D not resolved. The V gene lost 4 bases and the J gene lost 3 bases, with 13 bases spanning the gap. This CDR3 spans 14 amino acids. From germline, CDR1 is SGHKS and CDR2 YYEKEE (reference sequence). The CDR3 sequence: CASSVVEDHYGYTF. CDR3 in DNA: TGTGCCAGCAGCGTCGTCGAGGATCACTATGGCTACACCTTC. The full variable domain, completed using reference TRBV5-5 and TRBJ1-2, is DAGVTQSPTHLIKTRGQQVTLRCSPISGHKSVSWYQQVLGQGPQFIFQYYEKEERGRGNFPDRFSARQFPNYSSELNVNALLLGDSALYLCASSVVEDHYGYTFGSGTRLTVV.

This rearrangement joins TRBV27 to TRBJ2-5, with D possibly called TRBD1 or TRBD2 (5 bases each). V was trimmed by 4 bases and J by 5 bases, leaving 17 bases between them. The CDR3 length is 15 residues. Germline lookup yields CDR1 MNHEY and CDR2 SMNVEV (reference sequence). The chain's CDR3 is CASSSTDGWGETQYF. CDR3 sequence (DNA): TGTGCCAGCAGTTCAACGGACGGGTGGGGGGAGACCCAGTACTTC.

The chain uses TRBV29-1 and TRBJ2-1; 8 bases map to TRBD1. The CDR3 totals 11 residues. Germline V gives CDR1 SQVTM, CDR2 ANQGSEA. Trimming removed 5 bases from V and 12 bases from J; junction bases left unmatched: 6. The CDR3 loop reads CSVLTTGVQFF. As DNA, the CDR3 is TGCAGCGTTCTTACGACAGGGGTGCAGTTCTTC.

The V gene is TRBV28, the J gene TRBJ2-7, with TRBD2 matching 12 bases. Germline V gives CDR1 MDHEN, CDR2 SYDVKM. Germline trimming cut 3 bases from V and 1 base from J; bases unmatched to any gene: 10. CDR3 length equals 18 residues. The DNA of the CDR3 is TGTGCCAGCAGTTTCTTCCGGGCCGGGACTAGCGGGTCCTACGAGCAGTACTTC. Its translation is CASSFFRAGTSGSYEQYF.

V usage is TRBV3-1 and J usage is TRBJ2-7, with TRBD2 matching 11 bases. V shed 3 bases and J 3 bases; nucleotides not matched to a gene: 4. Germline V CDR1 and CDR2: LGHDT, YNNKEL (reference sequence). The CDR3 extends over 15 amino acids. This CDR3 reads CASSHPSGGLYEQYF. In DNA, the CDR3 is TGTGCCAGCAGCCACCCTAGCGGGGGGCTCTACGAGCAGTACTTC.